Below are 9 T cell receptor beta chains sequenced from a single sample in a study of shared clonotypes between healthy human individuals. Assay used: immunoSEQ multiplex PCR; TCRdb lists only in-frame clones, some missing. The sample records about 980,000 clones, about three quarters being singletons. The sequenced material came from memory CD4+ T cells sorted from blood. Regarding subset: CD45RA-negative fraction. These TCRs come from a man between 18 and 35 years old in good health.

This rearrangement joins TRBV4-3 to TRBJ1-1; weak D call: TRBD1 (6 bases). This CDR3 region has 15 residues. The V end lost 0 bases, the J end lost 1 base, and 9 bases lay between the germline ends. The germline V gene has CDR1 LGHNA and CDR2 YSLEER. This CDR3 is CASSQEPGANTEAFF. For the CDR3, the DNA is TGCGCCAGCAGCCAAGAGCCAGGGGCGAACACTGAAGCTTTCTTT.

V and J are TRBV6-1 and TRBJ1-1, with D perhaps matching TRBD1 (6 bases). V lost 4 bases, J lost 4 bases, and 13 bases lay in between. The CDR3 consists of 14 residues. Germline lookup yields CDR1 MNHNS and CDR2 SASEGT. The CDR3 sequence is CASSARGGGTEAFF. The DNA for the CDR3 is TGTGCCAGCAGTGCCCGGGGAGGGGGCACTGAAGCTTTCTTT.

The chain joins TRBV6-6 to TRBJ2-5; 10 nucleotides align to TRBD2. V dropped 6 bases and J dropped 4; count of bases not matched to a gene: 11. This CDR3 is 16 amino acids long. The germline V gene encodes CDR1 MNHNY and CDR2 SVGAGI (reference sequence). The CDR3 DNA reads TGTGCCAGCAGGGACTCAGGGACTAGCGCTCGAGAGACCCAGTACTTC. This translates into CASRDSGTSARETQYF.

The chain joins TRBV5-6 to TRBJ1-2; D perhaps matches TRBD1 (6 bases). Germline CDR1 SGHDT, CDR2 YYEEEE. The CDR3 spans 15 residues. The ends were cut back, 4 bases at V and 4 bases at J, with 17 bases in the middle. The CDR3 reads CASSPEGGASYGYTF. The CDR3, as DNA: TGTGCCAGCAGCCCGGAGGGGGGTGCCTCCTATGGCTACACCTTC.

Only a few counts were recorded for this clone. This sequence joins TRBV7-9 and TRBJ2-3; D is perhaps TRBD1 (5 bases). Trimming pared 2 bases from V and 5 bases from J, leaving 5 bases between. Germline V gene lookup returns CDR1 SEHNR and CDR2 FQNEAQ (reference sequence). There are 12 residues in the CDR3. The CDR3, as DNA: TGTGCCAGCAGCTTACAGGGAGATACGCAGTATTTT. Translating it yields CASSLQGDTQYF.

The chain uses TRBV25-1 and TRBJ2-5; TRBD1 aligns across 7 bases. Germline V gives CDR1 MGHDK, CDR2 SYGVNS. The CDR3 is 15 amino acids. V was pared by 1 base and J by 5 bases, with 7 bases of the junction left unmatched. Written as DNA, the CDR3 is TGTGCCAGCAGTGAATTTAAAGGGGGCTGGGAGACCCAGTACTTC. It codes for CASSEFKGGWETQYF.

This clone was seen a few times. The chain carries TRBV11-1 and TRBJ2-5; perhaps TRBD1 as D (6 bases). The CDR3 contains 14 residues. CDR1 SGHAT and CDR2 FQDESV come from the germline V gene (reference sequence). V lost 3 bases, J lost 5 bases, and 13 bases lay in between. CDR3 region: CASSFQGGRETQYF. The CDR3, as DNA: TGTGCCAGCAGCTTTCAAGGGGGTCGGGAGACCCAGTACTTC.

This chain uses TRBV27 with TRBJ1-4; D might be TRBD1 (5 bases). The V end was cut by 5 bases, the J end by 1 base, with 8 bases between. Germline assignment: CDR1 MNHEY and CDR2 SMNVEV (reference sequence). This CDR3 has 14 residues. The CDR3 nucleotides are TGTGCCAGCAGTGGGGGGGGAACTAATGAAAAACTGTTTTTT. The encoded protein is CASSGGGTNEKLFF.

The chain couples TRBV28 to TRBJ1-1; maybe TRBD1 (5 bases). The CDR3 is made up of 19 amino acids. The ends were cut back, 6 bases at V and 0 bases at J, with 26 bases in the middle. Germline V gives CDR1 MDHEN, CDR2 SYDVKM. CDR3 in DNA: TGTGCCAGCAGCCCCTTGGGGGGTCCGAAATCCCTTATGAACACTGAAGCTTTCTTT. It codes for CASSPLGGPKSLMNTEAFF.